This T cell receptor beta chain was captured in a study of T cell repertoires in cytomegalovirus infection. At the level of the study: Evidence of both CMV infection and a matching HLA type came from public TCR beta signatures. Overall study findings and caveats: HLA-C-restricted CMV-specific TCR beta clonotypes were dominant in the ex vivo response. Carriers of CMV and the relevant HLA type were discriminated by public TCR beta frequency.

TCRdb itself ran the reads through MiXCR, one entry per CDR3 protein. The data show about 450,000 distinct CDR3 sequences, 25% to 40% seen once. This clonotype was seen a few times. Its antigen is unknown. Losses at the gene ends were 5 bases for V and 4 bases for J; bases not matched to a gene: 5. Germline-derived CDR1 and CDR2 are MDHEN and SYDVKM. This CDR3 comprises 13 residues. This sequence originates from a human donor in good health (CMV status not recorded). Some clones in this sample may be carry-over from other donors' samples. V usage is TRBV28 and J usage is TRBJ2-7, with 7 positions matching TRBD1. Sequenced material: PBMCs. The CDR3 bases are TGTGCCAGCAGTGCGACAGGGCTGTACGAGCAGTACTTC. Translated: CASSATGLYEQYF.